This TCR beta chain was recovered during a study of T cell changes during pregnancy in multiple sclerosis. Data came from immunoSEQ multiplex PCR; TCRdb stores just in-frame clones and leaves some out. The sample shows over 70,000 clones, around 90% of them seen only once. Trimming left V 5 bases short and J 4 bases short, with 12 bases between. The CDR3 spans 14 residues. Germline CDR1 reads LNHDA; CDR2 reads SQIVND (reference sequence). This chain links TRBV19 with TRBJ1-3; weak D call: TRBD1 (6 bases). The material was peripheral blood, obtained in the first trimester of pregnancy. The sequence was collected from a female donor in good health, enrolled as a control in a pregnancy study. The CDR3 here is CASSLQGLGNTIYF. The CDR3 bases are TGTGCCAGTAGTCTGCAGGGGCTCGGAAACACCATATATTTT.